What follows is one T cell receptor beta chain and its context. What it binds is not known. Other DNA sequences in the same sample also yield this CDR3. PCR employed 60 Vbeta and 13 Jbeta primers. Some clones are missing from TCRdb's copy, which holds only in-frame ones; the method was immunoSEQ multiplex PCR. The sample records around 200,000 clones, approximately 79% being singletons. This sample stems from a study of cytomegalovirus exposure and HLA in healthy donors. Trimming removed 10 bases from V and 1 base from J, with 8 bases in between. Germline loops: CDR1 SGHRS, CDR2 YFSETQ. The CDR3 extends over 11 amino acids. Study-level points and caveats: Per a prior analysis, the majority of TCR beta V segments were productive roughly 90% or roughly 30% of the time. A later analysis linked some 18,000 TCR beta sequences to HLA alleles at 0.05 false discovery rate. It was approximately 150 TCR beta chains that were listed as cytomegalovirus-associated. Confirmation in vitro established that a few CMV-associated chains were specific for CMV antigens.

The TCR originated in a girl aged 2 to 9 in good health and CMV-seronegative. This chain joins TRBV5-1 and TRBJ2-5; possibly TRBD1 for D (5 bases). The sequenced sample was PBMCs. The CDR3 region is CASGLQETQYF. The CDR3 nucleotides are TGCGCCTCAGGGCTCCAAGAGACCCAGTACTTC.